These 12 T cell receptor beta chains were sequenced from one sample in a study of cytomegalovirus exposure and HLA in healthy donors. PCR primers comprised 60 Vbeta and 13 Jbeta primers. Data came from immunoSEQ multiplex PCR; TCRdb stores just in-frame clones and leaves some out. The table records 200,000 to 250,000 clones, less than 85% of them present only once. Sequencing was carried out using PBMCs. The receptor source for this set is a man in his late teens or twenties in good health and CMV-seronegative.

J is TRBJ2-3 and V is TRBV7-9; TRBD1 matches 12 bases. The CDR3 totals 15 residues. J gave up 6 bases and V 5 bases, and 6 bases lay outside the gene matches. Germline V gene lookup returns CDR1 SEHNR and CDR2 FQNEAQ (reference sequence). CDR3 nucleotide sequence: TGTGCCAGCAGCCCGGGGACAGGGGGCGGGGATACGCAGTATTTT. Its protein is CASSPGTGGGDTQYF. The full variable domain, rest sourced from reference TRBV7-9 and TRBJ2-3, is DTGVSQNPRHKITKRGQNVTFRCDPISEHNRLYWYRQTLGQGPEFLTYFQNEAQLEKSRLLSDRFSAERPKGSFSTLEIQRTEQGDSAMYLCASSPGTGGGDTQYFGPGTRLTVL.

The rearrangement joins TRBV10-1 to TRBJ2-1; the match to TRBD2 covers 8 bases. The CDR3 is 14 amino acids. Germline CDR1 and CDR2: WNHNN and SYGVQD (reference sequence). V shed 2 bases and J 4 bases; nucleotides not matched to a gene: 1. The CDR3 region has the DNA TGCGCCAGCAGTGAGAGCGGGAGATACAATGAGCAGTTCTTC. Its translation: CASSESGRYNEQFF.

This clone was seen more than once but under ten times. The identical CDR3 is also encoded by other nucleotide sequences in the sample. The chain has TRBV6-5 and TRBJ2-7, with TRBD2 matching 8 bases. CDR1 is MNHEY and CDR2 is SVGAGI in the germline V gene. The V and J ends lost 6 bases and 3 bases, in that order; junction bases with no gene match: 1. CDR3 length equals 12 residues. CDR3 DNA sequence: TGTGCCAGCAGCACTAGCGGCTACGAGCAGTACTTC. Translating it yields CASSTSGYEQYF.

CDR3 residues: CASGGTSGSLGEQFF. The DNA for the CDR3 is TGTGCCAGCGGGGGGACTAGCGGGAGTTTAGGTGAGCAGTTCTTC. The V gene is TRBV9, the J gene TRBJ2-1; 14 bases match TRBD2. J lost 9 bases, V lost 7 bases, and 9 bases had no gene match. CDR1 SGDLS and CDR2 YYNGEE come from the germline V gene. The CDR3 has 15 amino acids. Full variable domain (outside the CDR3, taken from reference TRBV9 and TRBJ2-1): DSGVTQTPKHLITATGQRVTLRCSPRSGDLSVYWYQQSLDQGLQFLIQYYNGEERAKGNILERFSAQQFPDLHSELNLSSLELGDSALYFCASGGTSGSLGEQFFGPGTRLTVL.

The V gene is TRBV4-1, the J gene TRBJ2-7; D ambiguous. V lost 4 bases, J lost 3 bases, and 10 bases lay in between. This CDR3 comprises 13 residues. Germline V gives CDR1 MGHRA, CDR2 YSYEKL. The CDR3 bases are TGCGCCAGCAGCCCCATGTCGGGCTACGAGCAGTACTTC. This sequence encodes CASSPMSGYEQYF.

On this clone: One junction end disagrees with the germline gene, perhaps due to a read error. The CDR3 sequence is CASRPRENYGHTF. CDR3 nucleotide sequence: TGTGCCAGCAGGCCGCGGGAGAACTATGGCCACACCTTC. This chain connects TRBV6-5 to TRBJ1-2; D gene unclear. The germline CDR1 and CDR2 sequences are MNHEY and SVGAGI. The CDR3 is 13 residues long.

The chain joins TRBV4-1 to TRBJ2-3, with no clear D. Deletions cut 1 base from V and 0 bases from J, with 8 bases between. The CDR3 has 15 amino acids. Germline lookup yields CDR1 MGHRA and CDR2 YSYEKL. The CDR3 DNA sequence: TGCGCCAGCAGCCAAGGAGCGAGAAGCACAGATACGCAGTATTTT. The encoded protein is CASSQGARSTDTQYF.

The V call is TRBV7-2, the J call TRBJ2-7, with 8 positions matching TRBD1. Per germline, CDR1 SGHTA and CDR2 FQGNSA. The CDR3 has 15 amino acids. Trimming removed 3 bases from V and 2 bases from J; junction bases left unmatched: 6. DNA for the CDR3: TGTGCCAGCAGCTTGGCGGACAGGGCCACCTACGAGCAGTACTTC. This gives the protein CASSLADRATYEQYF.

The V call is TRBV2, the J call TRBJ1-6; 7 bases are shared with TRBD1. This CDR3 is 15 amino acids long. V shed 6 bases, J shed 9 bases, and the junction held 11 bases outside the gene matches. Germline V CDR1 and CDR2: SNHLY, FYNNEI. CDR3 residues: CASSRDRAMGSPLHF. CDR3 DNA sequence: TGTGCCAGCAGCCGAGACAGGGCGATGGGTTCACCCCTCCACTTT.

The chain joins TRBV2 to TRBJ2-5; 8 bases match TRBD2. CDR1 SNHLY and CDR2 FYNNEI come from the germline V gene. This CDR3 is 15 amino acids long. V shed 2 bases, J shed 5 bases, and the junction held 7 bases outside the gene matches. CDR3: CASSESGRRDETQYF. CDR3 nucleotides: TGTGCCAGCAGTGAAAGCGGGAGAAGAGATGAGACCCAGTACTTC.

In DNA form, the CDR3 reads TGTGCCAGCAGGGCGGGAGCCGAAGATACGCAGTATTTT. Translated: CASRAGAEDTQYF. This rearrangement joins TRBV7-9 to TRBJ2-3, with 7 bases aligning to TRBD2. The CDR3 is 13 amino acids. V gave up 6 bases and J gave up 5 bases; unmatched junction bases: 5. CDR1 SEHNR and CDR2 FQNEAQ come from the germline V gene (reference sequence).

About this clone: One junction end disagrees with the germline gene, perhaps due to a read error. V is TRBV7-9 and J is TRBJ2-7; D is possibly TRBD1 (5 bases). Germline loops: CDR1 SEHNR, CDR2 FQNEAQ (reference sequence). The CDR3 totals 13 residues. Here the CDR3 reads CSSSLSGFYEQYF. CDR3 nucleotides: TGTTCCAGCAGCTTATCAGGGTTCTACGAGCAGTACTTC.